Below are 25 T cell receptor beta chains sequenced from a single sample in a study of shared clonotypes between healthy human individuals. Naive CD8 isolation took CD45RO-negative cells positively selected for CCR7 and excluded terminally differentiated effector memory CD45RA+ cells. Generated by immunoSEQ multiplex PCR, the TCRdb table keeps only in-frame clones and is missing some. The sample yields around 1,900,000 clones, 93% seen once. The sequencing sample was made of naive CD8+ T cells from PBMCs. The receptors were sampled from a man between 18 and 35 years old in good health. Some clones in this sample may be carry-over from other donors' samples.

The V gene is TRBV4-3, the J gene TRBJ1-1; D is unclear. The V end was cut by 5 bases, the J end by 1 base, with 17 bases between. The CDR3 runs to 16 residues. Per the germline V gene, CDR1 is LGHNA and CDR2 is YSLEER. The CDR3 DNA sequence: TGCGCCAGCAGCGAGGAGGGCGTCAACCCGAACACTGAAGCTTTCTTT. This encodes CASSEEGVNPNTEAFF.

The rearrangement links TRBV4-1 to TRBJ2-1; the match to TRBD2 covers 13 bases. The V gene end was trimmed by 1 base and the J gene end by 9 bases; junction bases not matched to a gene: 6. The CDR3 runs to 16 residues. CDR1 MGHRA and CDR2 YSYEKL come from the germline V gene. The CDR3 reads CASSQARLAGGSEQFF. The CDR3 DNA is TGCGCCAGCAGCCAAGCCCGACTAGCGGGGGGTAGTGAGCAGTTCTTC.

This chain uses TRBV28 with TRBJ1-4; 8 bases line up with TRBD1. Trimming removed 2 bases from V and 7 bases from J; junction bases left unmatched: 3. From germline, CDR1 is MDHEN and CDR2 SYDVKM. The CDR3 contains 14 residues. The CDR3: CASSLPDRGEKLFF. The CDR3 DNA reads TGTGCCAGCAGTTTACCTGACAGGGGTGAAAAACTGTTTTTT.

This clone was detected only once. The chain combines TRBV28 with TRBJ1-2, with D unclear. The V end lost 6 bases, the J end lost 4 bases, and 18 bases lay between the germline ends. Germline V lookup: CDR1 MDHEN, CDR2 SYDVKM. The CDR3 loop spans 15 amino acids. The CDR3 loop is CASSPGRALIYGYTF. The CDR3 DNA reads TGTGCCAGCAGCCCAGGCCGGGCCCTAATCTATGGCTACACCTTC.

The rearrangement links TRBV5-1 to TRBJ2-5, with 8 bases identical to TRBD2. Germline V gene data show CDR1 as SGHRS and CDR2 as YFSETQ. The CDR3 loop spans 16 amino acids. Germline trimming cut 2 bases from V and 3 bases from J; bases unmatched to any gene: 9. The CDR3: CASSLERESTEETQYF. CDR3 in DNA: TGCGCCAGCAGCTTAGAGCGGGAGTCAACCGAAGAGACCCAGTACTTC.

The CDR3 DNA sequence: TGTGCCAGCAGTTTACTTCGGGAGGAGGGTTACGAGCAGTACTTC. Translating gives CASSLLREEGYEQYF. This chain connects TRBV27 to TRBJ2-7; 7 nucleotides line up with TRBD2. Germline trimming cut 2 bases from V and 4 bases from J; bases unmatched to any gene: 8. The CDR3 is 15 amino acids. Germline CDR1 and CDR2: MNHEY and SMNVEV (reference sequence).

The chain combines TRBV7-6 with TRBJ2-3; D gene ambiguous. V lost 3 bases and J lost 5, with 6 bases in between. The CDR3 extends over 12 amino acids. Per germline, CDR1 SGHVS and CDR2 FNYEAQ. The chain's CDR3 is CASSLGLDTQYF. CDR3 in DNA: TGTGCCAGCAGCTTGGGGTTAGATACGCAGTATTTT.

The V call is TRBV29-1, the J call TRBJ2-1; 7 nucleotides agree with TRBD1. Trimming took 0 bases from V and 0 from J; bases not matched to a gene: 14. The CDR3 sequence is 19 residues long. CDR1 SQVTM and CDR2 ANQGSEA come from the germline V gene. Here the CDR3 reads CSVEDPRRGWDSSYNEQFF. As DNA, the CDR3 is TGCAGCGTTGAAGATCCGCGAAGAGGTTGGGACAGCTCCTACAATGAGCAGTTCTTC.

This rearrangement joins TRBV9 to TRBJ1-2, with TRBD1 matching 7 bases. Per the germline V gene, CDR1 is SGDLS and CDR2 is YYNGEE. The ends lost 3 bases at V and 7 bases at J; junction bases unmatched: 3. The CDR3 sequence is 12 residues long. CDR3 region: CASSAQGGGYTF. Written as DNA, the CDR3 is TGTGCCAGCAGCGCCCAGGGGGGTGGCTACACCTTC. Drawing the rest from reference TRBV9 and TRBJ1-2, the complete variable domain is DSGVTQTPKHLITATGQRVTLRCSPRSGDLSVYWYQQSLDQGLQFLIQYYNGEERAKGNILERFSAQQFPDLHSELNLSSLELGDSALYFCASSAQGGGYTFGSGTRLTVV.

This chain uses TRBV10-3 with TRBJ2-1; D is perhaps TRBD1 (6 bases). The CDR3 totals 14 residues. CDR1 and CDR2 from the germline V gene are ENHRY and SYGVKD. Trimming took off 0 bases at V and 8 bases at J, with 11 bases between the two ends. CDR3 loop: CAISESETGHEQFF. The CDR3 nucleotides read TGTGCCATCAGTGAGTCCGAAACAGGGCATGAGCAGTTCTTC.

The chain joins TRBV4-1 to TRBJ2-7; a possible D gene is TRBD2 (6 bases). In germline, CDR1 is MGHRA, CDR2 YSYEKL. The CDR3 totals 14 residues. V dropped 5 bases and J dropped 6 bases, with 17 bases sitting between them. CDR3 residues: CASSSDIRGSEQYF. Written as DNA, the CDR3 is TGCGCCAGCAGCTCCGATATCCGGGGGAGCGAGCAGTACTTC.

V gene TRBV10-3 combines with J gene TRBJ2-7; 7 nucleotides match TRBD2. J lost 0 bases, V lost 2 bases, and 4 bases had no gene match. This CDR3 has 15 residues. CDR1 and CDR2 (germline): ENHRY, SYGVKD. The DNA of the CDR3 is TGTGCCATCAGTGAGGGGAGGGTTAGCTCCTACGAGCAGTACTTC. Its protein product is CAISEGRVSSYEQYF.

In DNA form, the CDR3 reads TGCGCCAGCAGCCAAGATCGGGCTGGCCATCAGCCCCAGCATTTT. This codes for CASSQDRAGHQPQHF. This sequence joins TRBV4-1 and TRBJ1-5; D is ambiguous. Per germline, CDR1 MGHRA and CDR2 YSYEKL. V lost 0 bases and J 5 bases, leaving 11 bases between the germline ends. CDR3 length: 15 residues.

DNA of the CDR3: TGTGCCAGCAGCTTTCTGACCCTTCCCCGACCCGGCTCCTACAATGAGCAGTTCTTC. It yields the protein CASSFLTLPRPGSYNEQFF. The chain couples TRBV11-2 to TRBJ2-1; D unresolved. This CDR3 comprises 19 residues. Trimming removed 3 bases from V and 0 bases from J, with 21 bases in between. The germline V gene has CDR1 SGHAT and CDR2 FQNNGV.

The rearrangement joins TRBV9 to TRBJ1-5; D unclear. CDR3 length: 15 amino acids. Per germline, CDR1 SGDLS and CDR2 YYNGEE. Between the trimmed V and J ends, which lost 10 bases and 6 bases, there was a span of 23 bases. The CDR3 region is CASSPSGGIGQPQHF. In DNA form, the CDR3 reads TGTGCCTCCAGCCCGAGTGGAGGGATCGGTCAGCCCCAGCATTTT.

The chain links TRBV6-4 to TRBJ2-7; 7 nucleotides agree with TRBD2. Germline V CDR1 and CDR2: MRHNA, SNTAGT. The J segment lost 3 bases and the V segment lost 8 bases, leaving 25 bases of the junction unmatched. This CDR3 spans 19 amino acids. CDR3 loop: CASRRIEGGPDRTRYEQYF. CDR3 coding DNA: TGTGCCAGCCGACGCATAGAGGGAGGGCCTGATAGAACACGCTACGAGCAGTACTTC.

Only one count was recorded for this clone. The chain combines TRBV29-1 with TRBJ2-1; D is possibly TRBD2 (6 bases). V lost 5 bases to trimming and J lost 9 bases, with 11 bases between them. This CDR3 spans 11 amino acids. Germline values: CDR1 SQVTM, CDR2 ANQGSEA. CDR3: CSVLKGGEQFF. In DNA form, the CDR3 reads TGCAGCGTTTTAAAGGGAGGTGAGCAGTTCTTC.

This clone has a single count. V and J are TRBV27 and TRBJ1-1; 7 bases map to TRBD1. Unmatched junction bases numbered 3, after V lost 4 bases and J lost 4 bases. This CDR3 region has 13 residues. The germline CDR1 and CDR2 sequences are MNHEY and SMNVEV (reference sequence). CDR3 DNA sequence: TGTGCCAGCAGTTCAAACAGGGGCACTGAAGCTTTCTTT. It translates to CASSSNRGTEAFF.

Concerning this clone itself: This same CDR3 is encoded by further DNA sequences in the sample. V usage is TRBV12-5 and J usage is TRBJ2-3, with 11 positions matching TRBD2. CDR1 and CDR2 (germline): LGHNT, FRNRAP. The CDR3 consists of 16 residues. The trim removed 6 bases at V and 0 bases at J, leaving 5 bases unmatched. CDR3 amino acids: CASGPGTSGSTDTQYF. CDR3 DNA sequence: TGTGCTAGTGGACCCGGGACTAGCGGTAGCACAGATACGCAGTATTTT.

As concerns this clone: The sample carries other DNA sequences with the same CDR3. The V and J genes are TRBV10-3 and TRBJ2-7; the D is unclear. The V end lost 6 bases, the J end lost 3 bases, and 6 bases lay between the germline ends. Germline CDR1 is ENHRY and CDR2 is SYGVKD. This CDR3 spans 11 amino acids. In DNA form, the CDR3 reads TGTGCCATCAGGGAAGGCTACGAGCAGTACTTC. Protein product: CAIREGYEQYF.

V and J are TRBV28 and TRBJ2-7; 11 bases match TRBD2. There are 15 residues in the CDR3. In germline, CDR1 is MDHEN, CDR2 SYDVKM. The trim removed 3 bases at V and 3 bases at J, leaving 4 bases unmatched. This CDR3 is CASSLRLAGGYEQYF. In nucleotides, the CDR3 is TGTGCCAGCAGTTTGCGGCTAGCGGGAGGCTACGAGCAGTACTTC.

The rearrangement uses TRBV14 and TRBJ1-2, with D unresolved. The V end lost 6 bases, the J end lost 2 bases, and 10 bases lay between the germline ends. The V gene's germline CDR1 is SGHDN and CDR2 FVKESK. CDR3 length: 13 amino acids. The CDR3 loop is CASRSPGNYGYTF. DNA for the CDR3: TGTGCCAGCAGATCACCGGGGAACTATGGCTACACCTTC.

The rearrangement links TRBV29-1 to TRBJ2-1, with D possibly being TRBD2 (5 bases). The germline V gene encodes CDR1 SQVTM and CDR2 ANQGSEA. The ends were cut back, 2 bases at V and 0 bases at J, with 11 bases in the middle. This CDR3 spans 15 amino acids. The CDR3 protein is CSVEPWESSYNEQFF. CDR3 DNA sequence: TGCAGCGTTGAACCGTGGGAGAGCTCCTACAATGAGCAGTTCTTC.

V and J are TRBV4-3 and TRBJ2-7; 9 bases are shared with TRBD1. CDR1 LGHNA and CDR2 YSLEER come from the germline V gene. The CDR3 spans 15 residues. J lost 5 bases, V lost 4 bases, and 9 bases had no gene match. As DNA, the CDR3 is TGCGCCAGCAGCCCCCGTAGGGACAGGGCGAACGAGCAGTACTTC. Translation: CASSPRRDRANEQYF.

This sequence joins TRBV5-1 and TRBJ2-3, with TRBD2 matching over 9 bases. V shed 0 bases, J shed 5 bases, and the junction held 13 bases outside the gene matches. Germline V CDR1 and CDR2: SGHRS, YFSETQ. The CDR3 runs to 18 residues. This CDR3 is CASSLAGSGRPSGDTQYF. The CDR3 DNA sequence: TGCGCCAGCAGCTTGGCTGGGAGCGGGAGGCCTTCCGGAGATACGCAGTATTTT.